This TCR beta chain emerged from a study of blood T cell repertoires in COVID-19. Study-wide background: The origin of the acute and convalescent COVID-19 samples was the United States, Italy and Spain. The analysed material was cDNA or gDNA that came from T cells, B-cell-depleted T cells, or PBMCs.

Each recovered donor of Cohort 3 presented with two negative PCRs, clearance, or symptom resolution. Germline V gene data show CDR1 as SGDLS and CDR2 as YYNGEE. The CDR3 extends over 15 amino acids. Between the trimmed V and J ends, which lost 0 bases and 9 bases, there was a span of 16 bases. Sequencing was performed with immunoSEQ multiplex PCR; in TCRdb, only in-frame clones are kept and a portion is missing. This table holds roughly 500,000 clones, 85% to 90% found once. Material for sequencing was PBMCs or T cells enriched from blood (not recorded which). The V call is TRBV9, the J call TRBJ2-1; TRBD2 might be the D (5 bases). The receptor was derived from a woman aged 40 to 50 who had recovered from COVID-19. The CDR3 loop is CASSVEGAAFGEQFF. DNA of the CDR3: TGTGCCAGCAGCGTAGAGGGAGCTGCCTTCGGTGAGCAGTTCTTC.